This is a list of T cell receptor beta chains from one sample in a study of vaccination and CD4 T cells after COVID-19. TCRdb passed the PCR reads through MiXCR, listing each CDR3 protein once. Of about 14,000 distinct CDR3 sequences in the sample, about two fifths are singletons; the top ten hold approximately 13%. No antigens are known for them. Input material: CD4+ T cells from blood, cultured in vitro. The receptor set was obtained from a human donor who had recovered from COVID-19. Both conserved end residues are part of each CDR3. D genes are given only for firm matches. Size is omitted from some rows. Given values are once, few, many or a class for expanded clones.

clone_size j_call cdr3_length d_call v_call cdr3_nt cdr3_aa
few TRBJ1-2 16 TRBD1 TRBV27 TGTGCCAGCAGTTCGACAGGGGTACCGGGGCCTAGGGGCTACACCTTC CASSSTGVPGPRGYTF
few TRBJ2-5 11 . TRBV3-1 TGTGCCAGCAGCCAACCGGAGACCCAGTACTTC CASSQPETQYF
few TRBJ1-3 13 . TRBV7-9 TGTGCCAGCAGCTTAGCCAGTGGGAACACCATATATTTT CASSLASGNTIYF
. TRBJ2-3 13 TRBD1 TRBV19 TGTGCCAGTAGGGGGACAGTTTCAGATACGCAGTATTTT CASRGTVSDTQYF
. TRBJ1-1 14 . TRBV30 TGTGCCTGGAGTCTTGGACAGATGAACACTGAAGCTTTCTTT CAWSLGQMNTEAFF
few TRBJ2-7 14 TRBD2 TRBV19 TGTGCCAGTAGTCCCGGACTAGGATGGGGCGAGCAGTACTTC CASSPGLGWGEQYF
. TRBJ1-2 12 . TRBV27 TGTGCCAGCGGGGCGCGTGGCTATGGCTACACCTTC CASGARGYGYTF
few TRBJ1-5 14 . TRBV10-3 TGTGCCATCAGTGGGGAAGGGCAGACCCAGCCCCAGCATTTT CAISGEGQTQPQHF
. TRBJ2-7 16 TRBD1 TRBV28 TGTGCCAGCAGTACCGCATGGGGACAGGTGGGGTACGAGCAGTACTTC CASSTAWGQVGYEQYF
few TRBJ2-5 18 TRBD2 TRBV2 TGTGCCAGCAGTCCCAATCTACTAGCGGGAGACCCCCCGGAGACCCAGTACTTC CASSPNLLAGDPPETQYF
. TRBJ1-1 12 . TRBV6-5 TGTGCCAGCAGTTTTATGAACACTGAAGCTTTCTTT CASSFMNTEAFF
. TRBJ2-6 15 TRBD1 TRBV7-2 TGTGCCAGCAGCCCAGGGGGCTCTGGGGCCAACGTCCTGACTTTC CASSPGGSGANVLTF